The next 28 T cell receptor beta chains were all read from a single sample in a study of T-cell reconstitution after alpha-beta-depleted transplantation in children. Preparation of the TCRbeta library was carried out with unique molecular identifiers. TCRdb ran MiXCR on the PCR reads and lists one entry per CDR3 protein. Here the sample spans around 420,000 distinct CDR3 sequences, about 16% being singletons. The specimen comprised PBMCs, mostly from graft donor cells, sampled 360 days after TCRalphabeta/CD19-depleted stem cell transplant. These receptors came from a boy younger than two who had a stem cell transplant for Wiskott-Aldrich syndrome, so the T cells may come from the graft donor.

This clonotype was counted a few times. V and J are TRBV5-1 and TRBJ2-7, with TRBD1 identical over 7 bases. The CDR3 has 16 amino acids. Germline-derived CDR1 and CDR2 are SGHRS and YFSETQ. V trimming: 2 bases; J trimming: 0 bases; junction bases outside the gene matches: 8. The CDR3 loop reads CASSFALDRASYEQYF. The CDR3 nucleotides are TGCGCCAGCAGCTTCGCGCTAGACAGGGCCTCCTACGAGCAGTACTTC.

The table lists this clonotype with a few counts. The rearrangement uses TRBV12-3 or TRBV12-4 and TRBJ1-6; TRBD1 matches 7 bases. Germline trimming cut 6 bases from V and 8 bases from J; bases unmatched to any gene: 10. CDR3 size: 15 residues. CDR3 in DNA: TGTGCCAGCAGGAGTAGGGACAGAAAAGATTCACCCCTCCACTTT. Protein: CASRSRDRKDSPLHF.

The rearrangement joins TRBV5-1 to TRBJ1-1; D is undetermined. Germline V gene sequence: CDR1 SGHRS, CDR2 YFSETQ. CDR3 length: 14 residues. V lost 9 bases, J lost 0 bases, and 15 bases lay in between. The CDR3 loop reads CATSKGPMNTEAFF. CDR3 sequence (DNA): TGCGCCACCTCCAAAGGCCCCATGAACACTGAAGCTTTCTTT.

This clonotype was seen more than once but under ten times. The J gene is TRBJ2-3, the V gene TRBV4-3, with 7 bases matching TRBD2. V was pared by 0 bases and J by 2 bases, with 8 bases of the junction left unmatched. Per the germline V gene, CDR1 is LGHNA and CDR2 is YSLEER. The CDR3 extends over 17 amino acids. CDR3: CASSQDGGDHPTDTQYF. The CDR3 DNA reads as TGCGCCAGCAGCCAAGATGGGGGGGACCACCCCACAGATACGCAGTATTTT.

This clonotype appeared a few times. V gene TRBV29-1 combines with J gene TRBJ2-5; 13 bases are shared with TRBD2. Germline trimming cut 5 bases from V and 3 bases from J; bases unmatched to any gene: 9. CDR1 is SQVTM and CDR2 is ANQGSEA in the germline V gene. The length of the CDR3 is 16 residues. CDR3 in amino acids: CSVSRFGTSGEETQYF. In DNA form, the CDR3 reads TGCAGCGTTTCTCGTTTCGGGACTAGCGGGGAAGAGACCCAGTACTTC.

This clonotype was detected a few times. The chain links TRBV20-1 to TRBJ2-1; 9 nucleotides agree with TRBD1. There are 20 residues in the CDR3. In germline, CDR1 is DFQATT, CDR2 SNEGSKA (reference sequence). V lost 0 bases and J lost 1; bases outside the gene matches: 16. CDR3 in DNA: TGCAGTGCTAGAGATCTAAGGGGGACAGGGAACCGAGTATCCTACAATGAGCAGTTCTTC. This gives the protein CSARDLRGTGNRVSYNEQFF.

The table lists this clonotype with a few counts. As DNA, the CDR3 is TGCAGCACTAGCGGGGGGAGCTCCTACGAGCAGTACTTC. This gives the protein CSTSGGSSYEQYF. This chain links TRBV29-1 with TRBJ2-7; 12 bases are a match to TRBD2. V dropped 8 bases and J dropped 0; count of bases not matched to a gene: 2. Germline CDR1 and CDR2: SQVTM and ANQGSEA. CDR3 length: 13 amino acids.

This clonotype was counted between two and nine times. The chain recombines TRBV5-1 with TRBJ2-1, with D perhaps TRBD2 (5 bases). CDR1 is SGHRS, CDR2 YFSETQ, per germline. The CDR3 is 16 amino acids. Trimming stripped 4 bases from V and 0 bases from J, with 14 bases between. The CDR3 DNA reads TGCGCCAGCAGCAGCAGAGGGAGCAGCTCCTACAATGAGCAGTTCTTC. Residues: CASSSRGSSSYNEQFF.

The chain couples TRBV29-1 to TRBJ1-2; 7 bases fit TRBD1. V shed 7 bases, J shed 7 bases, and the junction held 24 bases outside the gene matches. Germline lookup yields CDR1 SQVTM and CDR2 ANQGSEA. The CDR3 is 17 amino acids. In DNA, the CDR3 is TGCAGCGCGGGGAGAGGGGGCGAGGTGTGGAGAAAGAGTGGCTACACCTTC. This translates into CSAGRGGEVWRKSGYTF. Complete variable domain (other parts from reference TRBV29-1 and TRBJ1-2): SAVISQKPSRDICQRGTSLTIQCQVDSQVTMMFWYRQQPGQSLTLIATANQGSEATYESGFVIDKFPISRPNLTFSTLTVSNMSPEDSSIYLCSAGRGGEVWRKSGYTFGSGTRLTVV.

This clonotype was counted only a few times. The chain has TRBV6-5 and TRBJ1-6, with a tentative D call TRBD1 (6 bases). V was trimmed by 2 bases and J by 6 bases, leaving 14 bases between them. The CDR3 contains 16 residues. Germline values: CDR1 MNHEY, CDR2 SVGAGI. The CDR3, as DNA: TGTGCCAGCAGTTACCTACAGGGAGGGTCTAATTCACCCCTCCACTTT. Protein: CASSYLQGGSNSPLHF.

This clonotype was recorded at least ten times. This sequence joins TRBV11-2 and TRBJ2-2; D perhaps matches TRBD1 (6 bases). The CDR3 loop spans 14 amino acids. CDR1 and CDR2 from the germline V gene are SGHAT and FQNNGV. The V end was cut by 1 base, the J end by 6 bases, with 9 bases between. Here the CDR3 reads CASSLVGGPGELFF. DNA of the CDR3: TGTGCCAGCAGCTTAGTAGGGGGTCCCGGGGAGCTGTTTTTT.

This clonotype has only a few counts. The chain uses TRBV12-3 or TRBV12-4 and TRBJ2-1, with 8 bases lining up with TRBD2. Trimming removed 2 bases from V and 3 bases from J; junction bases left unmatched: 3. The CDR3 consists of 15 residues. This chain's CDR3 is CASSLRGLDYNEQFF. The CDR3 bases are TGTGCCAGCAGTTTAAGGGGACTAGACTACAATGAGCAGTTCTTC.

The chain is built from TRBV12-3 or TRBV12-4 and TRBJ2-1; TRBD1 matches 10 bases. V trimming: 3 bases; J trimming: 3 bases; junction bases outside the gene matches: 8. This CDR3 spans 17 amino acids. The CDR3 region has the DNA TGTGCCAGCAGTTTCTATACCGGGACAGGGGACTACAATGAGCAGTTCTTC. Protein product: CASSFYTGTGDYNEQFF.

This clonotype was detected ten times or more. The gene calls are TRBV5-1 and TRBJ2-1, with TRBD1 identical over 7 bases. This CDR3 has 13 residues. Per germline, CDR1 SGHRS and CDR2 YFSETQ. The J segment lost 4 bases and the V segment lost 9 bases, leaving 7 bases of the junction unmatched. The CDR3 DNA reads TGCGCCACTAGGGGGCGGACGTACAATGAGCAGTTCTTC. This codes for CATRGRTYNEQFF. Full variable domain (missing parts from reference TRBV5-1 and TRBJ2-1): KAGVTQTPRYLIKTRGQQVTLSCSPISGHRSVSWYQQTPGQGLQFLFEYFSETQRNKGNFPGRFSGRQFSNSRSEMNVSTLELGDSALYLCATRGRTYNEQFFGPGTRLTVL.

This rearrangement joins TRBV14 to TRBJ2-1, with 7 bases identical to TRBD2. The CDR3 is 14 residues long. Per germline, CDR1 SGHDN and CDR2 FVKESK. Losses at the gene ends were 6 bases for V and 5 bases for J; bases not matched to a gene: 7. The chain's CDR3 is CASSRREPHNEQFF. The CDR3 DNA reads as TGTGCCAGCAGTCGGCGGGAGCCTCACAATGAGCAGTTCTTC.

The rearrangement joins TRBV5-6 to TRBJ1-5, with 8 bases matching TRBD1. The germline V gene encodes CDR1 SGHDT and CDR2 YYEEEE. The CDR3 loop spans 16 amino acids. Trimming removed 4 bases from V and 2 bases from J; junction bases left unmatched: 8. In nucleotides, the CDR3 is TGTGCCAGCAGCGCTGACAGGGGATCGGGCAATCAGCCCCAGCATTTT. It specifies CASSADRGSGNQPQHF.

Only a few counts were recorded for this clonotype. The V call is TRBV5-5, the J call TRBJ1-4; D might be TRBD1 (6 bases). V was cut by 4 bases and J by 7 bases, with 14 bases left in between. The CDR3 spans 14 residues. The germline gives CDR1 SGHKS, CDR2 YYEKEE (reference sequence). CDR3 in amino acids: CASSKWTEGEKLFF. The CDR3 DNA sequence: TGTGCCAGCAGCAAATGGACAGAAGGTGAAAAACTGTTTTTT.

CDR3 sequence: CATSDSGTSPYNEQFF. In DNA, the CDR3 is TGTGCCACCAGTGATTCCGGGACTAGCCCCTACAATGAGCAGTTCTTC. The chain joins TRBV24-1 to TRBJ2-1; TRBD2 agrees at 9 bases. Germline CDR1 is KGHDR and CDR2 is SFDVKD. The CDR3 length is 16 residues. V trimming: 2 bases; J trimming: 2 bases; junction bases outside the gene matches: 3.

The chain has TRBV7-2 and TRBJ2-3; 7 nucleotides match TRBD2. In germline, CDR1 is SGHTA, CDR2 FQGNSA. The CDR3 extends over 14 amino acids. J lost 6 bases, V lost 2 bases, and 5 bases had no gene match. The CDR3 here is CASSLRAGMDTQYF. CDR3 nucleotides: TGTGCCAGCAGCTTAAGAGCGGGAATGGATACGCAGTATTTT.

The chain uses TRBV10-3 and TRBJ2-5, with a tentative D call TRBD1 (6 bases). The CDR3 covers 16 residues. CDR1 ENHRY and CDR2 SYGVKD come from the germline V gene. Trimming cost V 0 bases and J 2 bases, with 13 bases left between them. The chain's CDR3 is CAISESQGRGQETQYF. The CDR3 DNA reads TGTGCCATCAGTGAGTCCCAGGGAAGGGGGCAAGAGACCCAGTACTTC.

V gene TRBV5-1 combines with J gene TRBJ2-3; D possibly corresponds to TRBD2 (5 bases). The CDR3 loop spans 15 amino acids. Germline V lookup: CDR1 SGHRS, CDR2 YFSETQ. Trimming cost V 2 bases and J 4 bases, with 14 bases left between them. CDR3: CASSFLPLAADTQYF. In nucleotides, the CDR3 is TGCGCCAGCAGCTTCTTACCTCTAGCAGCAGATACGCAGTATTTT.

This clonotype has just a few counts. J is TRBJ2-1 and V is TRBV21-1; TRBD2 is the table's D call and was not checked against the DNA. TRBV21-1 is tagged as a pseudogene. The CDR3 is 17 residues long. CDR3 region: CASSKGTSGSARNEQFF. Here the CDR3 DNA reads TGTGCCAGCAGCAAAGGAACTAGCGGGAGTGCCCGCAATGAGCAGTTCTTC.

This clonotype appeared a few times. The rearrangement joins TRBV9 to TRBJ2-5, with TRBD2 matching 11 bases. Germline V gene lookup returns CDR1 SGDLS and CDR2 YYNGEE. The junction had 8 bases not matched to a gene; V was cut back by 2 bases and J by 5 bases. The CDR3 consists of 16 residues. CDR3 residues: CASSVTSGKSVETQYF. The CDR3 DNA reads TGTGCCAGCAGCGTGACTAGCGGGAAAAGCGTGGAGACCCAGTACTTC. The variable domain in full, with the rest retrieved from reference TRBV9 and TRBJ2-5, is DSGVTQTPKHLITATGQRVTLRCSPRSGDLSVYWYQQSLDQGLQFLIQYYNGEERAKGNILERFSAQQFPDLHSELNLSSLELGDSALYFCASSVTSGKSVETQYFGPGTRLLVL.

This CDR3 reads CASSIDSGGGVETQYF. The CDR3 DNA follows: TGTGCCAGTAGTATAGATAGCGGGGGAGGAGTAGAGACCCAGTACTTC. The chain links TRBV19 to TRBJ2-5, with 9 bases matching TRBD2. With 0 bases clipped from V and 4 bases from J, the junction kept 6 bases outside the gene matches. The germline gives CDR1 LNHDA, CDR2 SQIVND (reference sequence). The CDR3 extends over 16 amino acids.

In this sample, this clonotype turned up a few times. CDR3 sequence (DNA): TGTGCCAGCAGCTTAGGGGGACTTCAAGGGGATACGCAGTATTTT. As protein: CASSLGGLQGDTQYF. The rearrangement joins TRBV11-3 to TRBJ2-3, with D possibly TRBD2 on 6 matching bases. The V gene's germline CDR1 is SGHNT and CDR2 YENEEA. The CDR3 runs to 15 residues. Trimming pared 1 base from V and 6 bases from J, leaving 14 bases between. Using reference TRBV11-3 and TRBJ2-3 for the parts outside the CDR3, the full variable domain is EAGVVQSPRYKIIEKKQPVAFWCNPISGHNTLYWYLQNLGQGPELLIRYENEEAVDDSQLPKDRFSAERLKGVDSTLKIQPAELGDSAVYLCASSLGGLQGDTQYFGPGTRLTVL.

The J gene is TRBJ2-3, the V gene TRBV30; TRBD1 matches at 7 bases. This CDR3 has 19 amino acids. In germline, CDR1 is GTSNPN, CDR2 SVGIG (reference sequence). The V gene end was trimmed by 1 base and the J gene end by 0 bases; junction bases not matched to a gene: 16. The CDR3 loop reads CAWSGPGPGQLTSTDTQYF. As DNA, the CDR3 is TGTGCCTGGAGTGGACCCGGACCGGGACAGTTGACTAGCACAGATACGCAGTATTTT.

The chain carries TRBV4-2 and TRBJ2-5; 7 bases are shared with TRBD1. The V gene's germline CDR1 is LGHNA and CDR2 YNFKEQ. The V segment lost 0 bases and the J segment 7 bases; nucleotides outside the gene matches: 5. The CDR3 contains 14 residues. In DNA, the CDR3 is TGTGCCAGCAGCCAAGAGGGGACAGACGGGACCCAGTACTTC. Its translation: CASSQEGTDGTQYF.

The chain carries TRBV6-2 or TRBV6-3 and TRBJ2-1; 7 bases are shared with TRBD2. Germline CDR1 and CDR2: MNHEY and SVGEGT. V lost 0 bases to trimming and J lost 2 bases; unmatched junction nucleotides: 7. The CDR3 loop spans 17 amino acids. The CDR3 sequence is CASSYSSSGKAYNEQFF. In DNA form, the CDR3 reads TGTGCCAGCAGTTACTCGTCCAGCGGGAAGGCCTACAATGAGCAGTTCTTC.